Listed below are T cell receptor beta chains from one sample, sequenced in a study of graft-versus-host responses after intestinal transplantation. Using immunoSEQ multiplex PCR, the repertoire was profiled, and TCRdb retains in-frame clones only, with some absent. Among several thousand clones, about 24% were seen once, and the ten largest hold about 5.5%. Source: alloreactive CD8+ T cells from a mixed lymphocyte reaction culture, taken before transplantation. Every receptor here comes from a human patient who was an organ donor for intestinal transplantation. Both conserved end residues are part of each CDR3. The D gene is left open where the match is weak. Only part of the rows carry a size: once, few, many, or a class if the clone is expanded.

d_gene	v_gene	len	abundance	j_gene	CDR3aa	CDR3nt
TRBD1	TRBV7-9	13	few	TRBJ2-7	CASSLGTGYEQYF	TGTGCCAGCAGCTTGGGGACAGGATACGAGCAGTACTTC
-	TRBV7-9	15	medium-sized	TRBJ2-7	CASSLGPGASYEQYF	TGTGCCAGCAGCTTAGGGCCGGGGGCGTCCTACGAGCAGTACTTC
TRBD2	TRBV27	16	medium-sized	TRBJ2-1	CASRASGIPSYNEQFF	TGTGCCAGCCGGGCTAGCGGGATACCCTCCTACAATGAGCAGTTCTTC
TRBD2	TRBV7-2	14	-	TRBJ2-1	CASSAGTSGNEQFF	TGTGCCAGCAGCGCCGGGACTAGCGGCAATGAGCAGTTCTTC
-	TRBV7-9	17	medium-sized	TRBJ2-3	CASSLVASRGNTDTQYF	TGTGCCAGCAGCTTAGTAGCTAGCCGAGGGAACACAGATACGCAGTATTTT
-	TRBV7-2	14	-	TRBJ2-7	CASSLVLASYEQYF	TGTGCCAGCAGCTTAGTTCTAGCGTCCTACGAGCAGTACTTC
TRBD2	TRBV11-2	16	-	TRBJ2-7	CASSLAEGLASYEQYF	TGTGCCAGCAGCTTAGCAGAGGGACTAGCGAGTTACGAGCAGTACTTC
-	TRBV29-1	11	-	TRBJ1-2	CSVRDNYGYTF	TGCAGCGTTAGGGACAACTATGGCTACACCTTC
TRBD2	TRBV11-2	18	few	TRBJ2-1	CASSLAGVTSGSDNEQFF	TGTGCCAGCAGCTTAGCGGGGGTAACTAGCGGGAGTGACAATGAGCAGTTCTTC
-	TRBV27	13	-	TRBJ1-5	CASVVISNQPQHF	TGTGCCAGCGTCGTAATTAGCAATCAGCCCCAGCATTTT
-	TRBV6-6	14	few	TRBJ1-1	CASSYFRLNTEAFF	TGTGCCAGCAGTTACTTCAGGCTTAACACTGAAGCTTTCTTT